The following is a TCR beta chain sequence with its context. The sample is drawn from a study of shared clonotypes between healthy human individuals. Genomic DNA of each subset was evenly split across several immunoSEQ plates. In replicate PCRs of unsorted PBMC, approximately 0.3 ug DNA, around 29,000 T cell genomes, was used. The table came from immunoSEQ multiplex PCR; TCRdb's copy has only in-frame clones and leaves some out. The profile shows approximately 500,000 clones, roughly 79% of them singletons. Researchers drew on roughly 82 million PBMCs for genomic DNA from unsorted samples. This CDR3 contains 16 residues. The V gene's germline CDR1 is SGHTA and CDR2 FQGNSA. Unmatched junction bases numbered 13, after V lost 5 bases and J lost 5 bases.

This TCR was recovered from a woman aged 40 to 55 in good health. Some clones in this sample may be carry-over from other donors' samples. V is TRBV7-2 and J is TRBJ2-7; 9 nucleotides agree with TRBD1. Sequenced material: PBMCs. The CDR3 region has the DNA TGTGCCAGCAGCACCCGGACAGGGGCAAATATAGACGAGCAGTACTTC. Its protein is CASSTRTGANIDEQYF.